This entry lists 9 T cell receptor beta chains sequenced from one sample in a study of CD8+CD57+ T cells in acquired aplastic anemia. Sequencing involved patients with CD8+CD57+ cell expansion previously shown by flow cytometry. Researchers used genomic DNA as the template to profile TCR beta VDJ and CDR3. TCRdb called the reads again in MiXCR, with one record for every CDR3 protein. The sample carries some 200,000 distinct CDR3 sequences, under 55% recorded once. Sequenced input: sorted CD4+, CD8+, or CD8+CD57+ T cells (not recorded which) from PBMCs. These receptors came from a human donor with aplastic anemia.

Here the CDR3 DNA reads TGTGCCAGCAGTGATGGCTGGGACGCGAATTCACCCCTCCACTTT. Translated, it gives CASSDGWDANSPLHF. The chain couples TRBV25-1 to TRBJ1-6, with a weak D call TRBD1 (5 bases). From germline, CDR1 is MGHDK and CDR2 SYGVNS. The CDR3 spans 15 residues. V dropped 3 bases and J dropped 7 bases, with 13 bases sitting between them.

This clonotype was counted ten times or more. The genes are TRBV20-1 and TRBJ1-6; 9 bases are shared with TRBD1. Germline lookup yields CDR1 DFQATT and CDR2 SNEGSKA (reference sequence). V gave up 1 base and J gave up 5 bases; unmatched junction bases: 6. The CDR3 runs to 16 residues. This CDR3 reads CSARATGTGNNSPLHF. CDR3 DNA: TGCAGTGCTAGAGCCACAGGGACAGGGAATAATTCACCCCTCCACTTT.

This clonotype occurred once. The chain combines TRBV19 with TRBJ2-1; 11 nucleotides agree with TRBD2. The CDR3 runs to 16 residues. The V segment lost 4 bases and the J segment 6 bases; nucleotides outside the gene matches: 8. Per germline, CDR1 LNHDA and CDR2 SQIVND (reference sequence). CDR3 amino acids: CASSTHLAGGGNEQFF. CDR3 in DNA: TGTGCCAGTAGTACCCACCTAGCGGGGGGCGGCAATGAGCAGTTCTTC. Drawing the rest from reference TRBV19 and TRBJ2-1, the complete variable domain is DGGITQSPKYLFRKEGQNVTLSCEQNLNHDAMYWYRQDPGQGLRLIYYSQIVNDFQKGDIAEGYSVSREKKESFPLTVTSAQKNPTAFYLCASSTHLAGGGNEQFFGPGTRLTVL.

The chain links TRBV2 to TRBJ2-5; D perhaps matches TRBD1 (5 bases). The germline V and J ends were trimmed by 7 bases and 4 bases, with 16 bases remaining between them. The CDR3 is made up of 14 amino acids. From germline, CDR1 is SNHLY and CDR2 FYNNEI. CDR3 residues: CASIIPGAAETQYF. CDR3 nucleotide sequence: TGTGCCAGCATAATCCCTGGGGCCGCAGAGACCCAGTACTTC.

The chain links TRBV7-2 to TRBJ2-7; no definite D call. The CDR3 is 13 amino acids. Trimming took 1 base from V and 3 from J, leaving 7 bases between them. Germline V gene sequence: CDR1 SGHTA, CDR2 FQGNSA. The CDR3 reads CASSLDGIYEQYF. The CDR3, as DNA: TGTGCCAGCAGCTTAGACGGAATCTACGAGCAGTACTTC. The full variable domain, with the rest looked up from reference TRBV7-2 and TRBJ2-7, is GAGVSQSPSNKVTEKGKDVELRCDPISGHTALYWYRQSLGQGLEFLIYFQGNSAPDKSGLPSDRFSAERTGGSVSTLTIQRTQQEDSAVYLCASSLDGIYEQYFGPGTRLTVT.

Note on this clonotype: One base away lies a much larger clone, so this may be a sequencing read error. V usage is TRBV18 and J usage is TRBJ1-2, with TRBD1 matching over 10 bases. The CDR3 runs to 15 residues. The germline gives CDR1 KGHSH, CDR2 LQKENI. This CDR3 reads CASSPGTGEWSGHTF. The CDR3 bases are TGTGCCAGCTCACCAGGGACAGGGGAATGGAGTGGCCACACCTTC. The full variable domain, in which reference TRBV18 and TRBJ1-2 provide the parts outside the CDR3, is NAGVMQNPRHLVRRRGQEARLRCSPMKGHSHVYWYRQLPEEGLKFMVYLQKENIIDESGMPKERFSAEFPKEGPSILRIQQVVRGDSAAYFCASSPGTGEWSGHTFGSGTRLTVV.

This clonotype has just one count. The rearrangement joins TRBV15 to TRBJ2-2; unclear D gene. V was pared by 3 bases and J by 3 bases, with 11 bases between. CDR1 and CDR2 (germline): LNHNV, YYDKDF (reference sequence). The CDR3 is 15 residues long. The CDR3 here is CATSRGAKDTGELFF. The CDR3 DNA sequence: TGTGCCACCAGCAGGGGCGCAAAGGACACCGGGGAGCTGTTTTTT.

This chain joins TRBV7-7 and TRBJ2-2; D possibly corresponds to TRBD1 (7 bases). Germline CDR1 reads SSHAT; CDR2 reads FNYEAQ (reference sequence). CDR3 size: 14 residues. V was shortened by 5 bases and J by 7 bases, with 14 bases between the two germline ends. CDR3 coding DNA: TGTGCCAGCAGCCCTGGACAGGACTACGGGGAGCTGTTTTTT. This codes for CASSPGQDYGELFF. Using reference TRBV7-7 and TRBJ2-2 for the parts outside the CDR3, the full variable domain is GAGVSQSPRYKVTKRGQDVTLRCDPISSHATLYWYQQALGQGPEFLTYFNYEAQPDKSGLPSDRFSAERPEGSISTLTIQRTEQRDSAMYRCASSPGQDYGELFFGEGSRLTVL.

CDR3 DNA sequence: TGTGCCAGCAGTTCGGCCGGGAAAAGCTCCTACGAGCAGTACTTC. Translated: CASSSAGKSSYEQYF. V gene TRBV6-6 combines with J gene TRBJ2-7, with D perhaps matching TRBD2 (5 bases). The germline V gene encodes CDR1 MNHNY and CDR2 SVGAGI (reference sequence). This CDR3 is 15 amino acids long. Deletions cut 4 bases from V and 0 bases from J, with 13 bases between.